These 12 T cell receptor beta chains were sequenced from one sample in a study of blood T cell repertoires in COVID-19. Assay: immunoSEQ multiplex PCR; the TCRdb copy retains only in-frame clones and omits some. The sample records hundreds of thousands of clones, about nine tenths being singletons. The sample was peripheral blood. These receptors all come from a man aged 55 to 70 who had recovered from COVID-19.

V gene TRBV5-4 combines with J gene TRBJ2-7; 10 nucleotides align to TRBD1. J gave up 2 bases and V 4 bases, and 3 bases lay outside the gene matches. CDR3 size: 14 residues. Germline loops: CDR1 SGHNT, CDR2 YYREEE (reference sequence). CDR3 DNA: TGTGCCAGCAGCCGACAGGGGGCTCCCTACGAGCAGTACTTC. As protein: CASSRQGAPYEQYF.

The sample holds one count of this clone. This chain uses TRBV18 with TRBJ2-3, with D possibly matching TRBD2 (6 bases). Trimming cost V 1 base and J 6 bases, with 11 bases left between them. Germline loops: CDR1 KGHSH, CDR2 LQKENI. The CDR3 length is 14 residues. CDR3 sequence: CASSPLAAPDTQYF. CDR3 sequence (DNA): TGTGCCAGCTCACCACTAGCGGCCCCTGATACGCAGTATTTT.

This chain links TRBV5-1 with TRBJ2-1; unclear D gene. Germline lookup yields CDR1 SGHRS and CDR2 YFSETQ. The CDR3 has 15 residues. The V gene lost 6 bases and the J gene lost 0 bases, with 13 bases spanning the gap. The CDR3 nucleotides are TGCGCCAGCAACCCGTCTATGAGCTCCTACAATGAGCAGTTCTTC. It codes for CASNPSMSSYNEQFF.

The gene calls are TRBV2 and TRBJ1-1; possibly TRBD1 for D (5 bases). Germline V gene lookup returns CDR1 SNHLY and CDR2 FYNNEI. The CDR3 consists of 16 residues. V was trimmed by 7 bases and J by 1 base, leaving 19 bases between them. Here the CDR3 DNA reads TGTGCCAGCACATTAGGCGGGGGAGTTTGGAACACTGAAGCTTTCTTT. Amino acid sequence: CASTLGGGVWNTEAFF.

The CDR3 sequence is CAWRILAGGRETQYF. The DNA of the CDR3 is TGTGCCTGGAGAATCCTAGCGGGAGGCCGGGAGACCCAGTACTTC. The chain carries TRBV30 and TRBJ2-5; 11 nucleotides line up with TRBD2. In germline, CDR1 is GTSNPN, CDR2 SVGIG (reference sequence). After removal of 3 bases from V and 5 bases from J, the junction contained 8 bases not matched to a gene. This CDR3 spans 15 amino acids.

This clone was observed a single time. This chain connects TRBV6-5 to TRBJ1-2, with D unclear. Per the germline V gene, CDR1 is MNHEY and CDR2 is SVGAGI. The CDR3 sequence is 14 residues long. V shed 0 bases and J shed 4 bases, with 9 bases lying between them. The DNA of the CDR3 is TGTGCCAGCAGTTACTCGATAGTTAGCTATGGCTACACCTTC. Residues: CASSYSIVSYGYTF.

The table lists this clone with a count of one. The chain recombines TRBV7-2 with TRBJ1-4; 7 nucleotides align to TRBD1. The V segment lost 4 bases and the J segment 7 bases; nucleotides outside the gene matches: 9. Looked up from germline, CDR1 is SGHTA and CDR2 is FQGNSA. The CDR3 spans 15 residues. In nucleotides, the CDR3 is TGTGCCAGCAGCTCGCTTGGGGCAGGGGGTGAAAAACTGTTTTTT. Its protein is CASSSLGAGGEKLFF.

The V call is TRBV6-5, the J call TRBJ1-2, with TRBD1 matching 7 bases. CDR1 and CDR2 from the germline V gene are MNHEY and SVGAGI. This CDR3 has 15 residues. V lost 0 bases and J lost 4; bases outside the gene matches: 5. The CDR3 sequence: CASSYSDRASYGYTF. In DNA form, the CDR3 reads TGTGCCAGCAGTTACTCAGACAGGGCCAGCTATGGCTACACCTTC.

The V call is TRBV20-1, the J call TRBJ2-2; D remains ambiguous. Trimming stripped 3 bases from V and 7 bases from J, with 9 bases between. The V gene's germline CDR1 is DFQATT and CDR2 SNEGSKA (reference sequence). This CDR3 is built from 12 residues. The CDR3 DNA reads as TGCAGTGCTAGTCTAGTCGGCGGGGAGCTGTTTTTT. Protein product: CSASLVGGELFF.

This rearrangement joins TRBV5-4 to TRBJ2-5; TRBD2 might be the D (6 bases). The V and J ends lost 6 bases and 5 bases respectively, with 14 bases between them. The germline gives CDR1 SGHNT, CDR2 YYREEE (reference sequence). The CDR3 runs 13 residues. The CDR3 region has the DNA TGTGCCAGCAAAAGGGAGGCTTGGGAGACCCAGTACTTC. Translation gives CASKREAWETQYF.

Written as DNA, the CDR3 is TGCGCCAGCAGCCAGACAGGGGGCTCTTCACCCCTCCACTTT. This sequence encodes CASSQTGGSSPLHF. V gene TRBV4-3 combines with J gene TRBJ1-6; 10 positions match TRBD1. Germline V gives CDR1 LGHNA, CDR2 YSLEER. The CDR3 has 14 residues. The V segment lost 3 bases and the J segment 9 bases; nucleotides outside the gene matches: 2.

Only a few counts were recorded for this clone. The chain is built from TRBV3-1 (or the pseudogene TRBV3-2) and TRBJ1-2; TRBD1 matches 11 bases. CDR1 LGHDT and CDR2 YNNKEL come from the germline V gene (reference sequence). With 2 bases clipped from V and 8 bases from J, the junction kept 7 bases outside the gene matches. This CDR3 is 15 amino acids long. CDR3 nucleotide sequence: TGTGCCAGCAGCCAATTAGGACAGGGGGCCGGGGGCTACACCTTC. Amino acids: CASSQLGQGAGGYTF.